The TCR beta chain under discussion was sequenced for a study of blood T cell repertoires in COVID-19. On the study more broadly: Collection of acute and convalescent COVID-19 samples took place in the United States, Italy and Spain. The analysed material was cDNA or gDNA that came from T cells, B-cell-depleted T cells, or PBMCs.

The CDR3 length is 11 residues. Germline assignment: CDR1 DFQATT and CDR2 SNEGSKA (reference sequence). V lost 2 bases, J lost 5 bases, and 4 bases lay in between. Authors' methods: Amplifying reference gene primers gave estimates of nucleated cell counts. Assay: immunoSEQ multiplex PCR; the TCRdb copy retains only in-frame clones and omits some. From that table come the V and J calls and clone size; the DNA was used to work out D and trimming. The sample lists about 140,000 clones; 80% to 90% were seen once. The J gene is TRBJ2-1, the V gene TRBV20-1; no reliable D call. Material for sequencing was peripheral blood. The origin of this receptor is a woman of 80 years or more with acute or convalescent COVID-19. This chain's CDR3 is CSARSNNEQFF. The DNA of the CDR3 is TGCAGTGCTAGATCAAACAATGAGCAGTTCTTC.